Many counts were recorded for the clone carrying this TCR beta chain. The antigen remains undetermined. These data are taken from a study of early T cells in non-severe SARS-CoV-2 infection. Study-wide results and limits: Matching results from VDJdb favored anti-spike CD8 responses, leaving private and CD4 specificities undetected.

The protocol attached unique molecular identifiers to individual cDNA molecules. TCRdb fed the 5' RACE reads into MiXCR, producing one record per CDR3 protein. The sample yields roughly 83,000 distinct CDR3 sequences, about 9.4% seen once. The origin of this receptor is an adult who was a healthcare worker with PCR-confirmed SARS-CoV-2 infection or an uninfected control (not recorded which). This sample comprised whole blood, obtained at baseline.

The CDR3 reads CASSSSGPEQYF. The CDR3, as DNA: TGTGCCAGCAGCTCTAGCGGGCCTGAGCAGTACTTC. V is TRBV7-6 and J is TRBJ2-7; TRBD2 matches 8 bases. V lost 4 bases and J lost 7; bases outside the gene matches: 3. Germline V gene data show CDR1 as SGHVS and CDR2 as FNYEAQ. This CDR3 region has 12 residues.